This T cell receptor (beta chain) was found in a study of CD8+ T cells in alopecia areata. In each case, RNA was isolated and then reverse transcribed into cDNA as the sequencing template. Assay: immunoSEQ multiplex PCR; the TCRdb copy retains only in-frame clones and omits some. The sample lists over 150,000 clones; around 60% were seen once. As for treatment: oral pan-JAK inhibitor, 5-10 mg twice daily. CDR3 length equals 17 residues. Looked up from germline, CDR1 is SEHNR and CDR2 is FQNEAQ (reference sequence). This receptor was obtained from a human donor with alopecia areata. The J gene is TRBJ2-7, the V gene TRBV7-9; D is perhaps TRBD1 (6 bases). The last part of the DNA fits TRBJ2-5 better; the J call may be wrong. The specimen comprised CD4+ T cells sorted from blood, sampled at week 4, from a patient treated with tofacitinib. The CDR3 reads CASSPGNRRGPQETQYF. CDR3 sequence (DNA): TGTGCCAGCAGTCCCGGCAATCGCAGGGGACCTCAAGAGACCCAGTACTTC.